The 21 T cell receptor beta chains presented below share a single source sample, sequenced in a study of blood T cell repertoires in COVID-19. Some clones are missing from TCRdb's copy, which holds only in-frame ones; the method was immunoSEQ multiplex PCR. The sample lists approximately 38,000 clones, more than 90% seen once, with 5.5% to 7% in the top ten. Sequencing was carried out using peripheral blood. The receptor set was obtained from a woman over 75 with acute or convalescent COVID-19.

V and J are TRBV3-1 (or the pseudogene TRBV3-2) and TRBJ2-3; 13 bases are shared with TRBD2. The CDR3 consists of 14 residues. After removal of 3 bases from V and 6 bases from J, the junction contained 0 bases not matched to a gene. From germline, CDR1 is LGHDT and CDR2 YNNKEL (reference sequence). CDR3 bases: TGTGCCAGCAGCCAGGGACTAGCGGGGGATACGCAGTATTTT. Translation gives CASSQGLAGDTQYF.

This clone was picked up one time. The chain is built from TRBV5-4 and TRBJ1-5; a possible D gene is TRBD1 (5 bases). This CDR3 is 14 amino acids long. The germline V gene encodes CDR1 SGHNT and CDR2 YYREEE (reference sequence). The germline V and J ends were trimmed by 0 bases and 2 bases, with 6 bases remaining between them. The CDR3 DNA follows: TGTGCCAGCAGCTTGGGGGGGGGCAATCAGCCCCAGCATTTT. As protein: CASSLGGGNQPQHF.

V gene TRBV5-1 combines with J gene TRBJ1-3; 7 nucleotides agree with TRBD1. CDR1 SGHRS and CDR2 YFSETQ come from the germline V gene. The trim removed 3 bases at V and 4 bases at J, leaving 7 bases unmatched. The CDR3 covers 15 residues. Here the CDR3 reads CASSSGDRAGNTIYF. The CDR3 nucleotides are TGCGCCAGCAGCTCCGGTGACAGGGCGGGAAACACCATATATTTT.

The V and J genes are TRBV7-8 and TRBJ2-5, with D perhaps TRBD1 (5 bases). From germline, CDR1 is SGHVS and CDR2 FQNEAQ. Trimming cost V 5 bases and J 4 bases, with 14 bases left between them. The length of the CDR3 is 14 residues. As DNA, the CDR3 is TGTGCCAGCAGCCCGCAGGGAAATGCAGAGACCCAGTACTTC. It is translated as CASSPQGNAETQYF.

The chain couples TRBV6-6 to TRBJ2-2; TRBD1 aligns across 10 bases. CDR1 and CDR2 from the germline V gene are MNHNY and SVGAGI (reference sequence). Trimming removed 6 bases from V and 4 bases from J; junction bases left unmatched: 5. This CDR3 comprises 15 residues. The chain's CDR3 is CASSLGQGSTGELFF. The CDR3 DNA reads TGTGCCAGCAGCCTGGGACAGGGGAGCACCGGGGAGCTGTTTTTT.

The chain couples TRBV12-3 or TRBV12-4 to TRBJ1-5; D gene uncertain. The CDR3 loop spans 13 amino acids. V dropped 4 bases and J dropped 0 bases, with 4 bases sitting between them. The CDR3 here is CASSSDSNQPQHF. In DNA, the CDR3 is TGTGCCAGCAGTTCAGATAGCAATCAGCCCCAGCATTTT.

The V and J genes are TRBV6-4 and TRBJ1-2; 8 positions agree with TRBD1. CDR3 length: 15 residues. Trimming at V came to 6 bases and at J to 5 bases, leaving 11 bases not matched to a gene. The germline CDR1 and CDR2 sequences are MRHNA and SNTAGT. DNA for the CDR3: TGTGCCAGCAGCCCGGACAGGGCCGACTTGTATGGCTACACCTTC. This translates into CASSPDRADLYGYTF.

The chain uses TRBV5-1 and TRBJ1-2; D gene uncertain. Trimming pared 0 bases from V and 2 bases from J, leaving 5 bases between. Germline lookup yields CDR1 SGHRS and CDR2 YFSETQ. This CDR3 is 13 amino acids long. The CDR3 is CASSLVSNYGYTF. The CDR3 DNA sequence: TGCGCCAGCAGCTTGGTCTCCAACTATGGCTACACCTTC.

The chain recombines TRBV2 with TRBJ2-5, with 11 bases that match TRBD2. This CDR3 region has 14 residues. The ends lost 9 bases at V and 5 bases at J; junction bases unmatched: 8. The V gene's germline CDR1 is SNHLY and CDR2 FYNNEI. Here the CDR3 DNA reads TGTGCCAGGTCAAAACTAGCGGGGGAGGAGACCCAGTACTTC. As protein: CARSKLAGEETQYF.

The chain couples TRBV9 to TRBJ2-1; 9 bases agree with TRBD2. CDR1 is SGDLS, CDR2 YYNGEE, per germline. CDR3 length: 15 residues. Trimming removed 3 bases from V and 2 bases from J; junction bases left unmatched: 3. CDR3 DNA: TGTGCCAGCAGCGCGACTAGCGGAACCTACAATGAGCAGTTCTTC. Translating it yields CASSATSGTYNEQFF.

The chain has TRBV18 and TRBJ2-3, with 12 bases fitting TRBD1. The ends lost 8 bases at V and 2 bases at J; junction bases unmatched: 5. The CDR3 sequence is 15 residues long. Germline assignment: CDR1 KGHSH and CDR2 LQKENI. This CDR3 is CASAGTGGPTDTQYF. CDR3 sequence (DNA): TGTGCCAGCGCGGGGACAGGGGGCCCCACAGATACGCAGTATTTT.

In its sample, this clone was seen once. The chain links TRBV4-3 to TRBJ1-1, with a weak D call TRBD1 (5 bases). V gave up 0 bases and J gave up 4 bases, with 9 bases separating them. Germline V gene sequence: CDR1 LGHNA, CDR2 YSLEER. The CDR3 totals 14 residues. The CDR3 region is CASSQDTGGTEAFF. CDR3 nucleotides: TGCGCCAGCAGCCAAGATACCGGGGGCACTGAAGCTTTCTTT.

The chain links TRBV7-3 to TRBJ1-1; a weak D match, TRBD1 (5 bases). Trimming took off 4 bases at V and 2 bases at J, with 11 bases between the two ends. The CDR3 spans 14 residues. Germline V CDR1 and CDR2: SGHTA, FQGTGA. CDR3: CASSSSTANTEAFF. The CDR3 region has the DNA TGTGCCAGCAGCTCTTCGACAGCCAACACTGAAGCTTTCTTT.

For the CDR3, the DNA is TGTGCCAGCAGCTTGGGCAGTCAAGAGACCCAGTACTTC. Translation: CASSLGSQETQYF. This chain connects TRBV5-4 to TRBJ2-5; no reliable D call. The CDR3 has 13 amino acids. Germline values: CDR1 SGHNT, CDR2 YYREEE (reference sequence). The ends were cut back, 0 bases at V and 2 bases at J, with 5 bases in the middle.

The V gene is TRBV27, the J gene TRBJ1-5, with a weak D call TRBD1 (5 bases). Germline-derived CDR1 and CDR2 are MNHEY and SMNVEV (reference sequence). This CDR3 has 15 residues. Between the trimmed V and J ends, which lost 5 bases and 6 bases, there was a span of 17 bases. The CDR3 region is CASSINRQMGQPQHF. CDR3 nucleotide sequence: TGTGCCAGCAGTATCAATCGACAGATGGGTCAGCCCCAGCATTTT.

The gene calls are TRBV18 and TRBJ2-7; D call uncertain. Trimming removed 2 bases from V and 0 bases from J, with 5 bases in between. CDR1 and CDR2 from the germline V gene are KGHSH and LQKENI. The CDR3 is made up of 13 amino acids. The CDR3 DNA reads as TGTGCCAGCTCACCAACGAGCTCCTACGAGCAGTACTTC. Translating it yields CASSPTSSYEQYF. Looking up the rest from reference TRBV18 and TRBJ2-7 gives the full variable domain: NAGVMQNPRHLVRRRGQEARLRCSPMKGHSHVYWYRQLPEEGLKFMVYLQKENIIDESGMPKERFSAEFPKEGPSILRIQQVVRGDSAAYFCASSPTSSYEQYFGPGTRLTVT.

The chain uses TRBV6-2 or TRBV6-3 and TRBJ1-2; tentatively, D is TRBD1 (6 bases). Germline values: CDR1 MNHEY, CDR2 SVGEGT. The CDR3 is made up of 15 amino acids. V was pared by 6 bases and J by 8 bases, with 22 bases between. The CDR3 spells CASSESDRPLGGYTF. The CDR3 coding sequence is TGTGCCAGCAGCGAATCGGACAGACCTTTAGGCGGCTACACCTTC.

For the CDR3, the DNA is TGTGCCAGCAGTGGACTAACGGCGGGGGAGACCCAGTACTTC. The encoded protein is CASSGLTAGETQYF. The chain joins TRBV2 to TRBJ2-5; possible D gene TRBD2, 6 bases. The CDR3 has 14 amino acids. Germline V gives CDR1 SNHLY, CDR2 FYNNEI. Trimming stripped 4 bases from V and 5 bases from J, with 14 bases between. The complete variable domain, with remaining parts taken from reference TRBV2 and TRBJ2-5, reads EPEVTQTPSHQVTQMGQEVILRCVPISNHLYFYWYRQILGQKVEFLVSFYNNEISEKSEIFDDQFSVERPDGSNFTLKIRSTKLEDSAMYFCASSGLTAGETQYFGPGTRLLVL.

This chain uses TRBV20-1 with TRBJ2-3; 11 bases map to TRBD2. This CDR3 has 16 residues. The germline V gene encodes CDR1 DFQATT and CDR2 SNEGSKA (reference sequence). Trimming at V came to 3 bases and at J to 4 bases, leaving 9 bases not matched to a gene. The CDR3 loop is CSASPGSGGASDTQYF. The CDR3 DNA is TGCAGTGCTAGTCCAGGTAGCGGGGGGGCGTCAGATACGCAGTATTTT.

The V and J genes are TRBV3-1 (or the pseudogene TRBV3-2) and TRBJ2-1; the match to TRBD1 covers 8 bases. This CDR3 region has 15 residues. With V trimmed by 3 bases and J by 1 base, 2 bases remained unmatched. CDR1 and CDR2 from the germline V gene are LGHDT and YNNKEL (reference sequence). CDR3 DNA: TGTGCCAGCAGCCACTGGACAGGGTCCTACAATGAGCAGTTCTTC. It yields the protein CASSHWTGSYNEQFF.

This chain's CDR3 is CASARDRAYEQYF. CDR3 nucleotides: TGTGCCAGCGCACGGGACAGGGCCTACGAGCAGTACTTC. This chain connects TRBV2 to TRBJ2-7; TRBD1 matches 9 bases. In germline, CDR1 is SNHLY, CDR2 FYNNEI. V lost 8 bases and J lost 2; bases outside the gene matches: 4. There are 13 residues in the CDR3.